Below, one T cell receptor (beta chain) is given with its context. No antigen is known for it. This specimen belongs to a study of vaccination and CD4 T cells after COVID-19. Study as a whole: Participants were given two doses of BNT162b2 or mRNA-1273 vaccine. Post-vaccine specimens were obtained a median 72 days after dose two (range 14 to 241).

With the Oncomine TCR Beta short-read assay, DNA from cultured CD4+ T cells was sequenced. Cultured CD4+ T cells were the source of extracted genomic DNA. In TCRdb, the PCR reads were re-called with MiXCR into one record per CDR3 protein. The repertoire holds approximately 8,800 distinct CDR3 sequences, with nearly 35% as singletons. V lost 4 bases to trimming and J lost 4 bases; unmatched junction nucleotides: 19. The CDR3 extends over 19 amino acids. Germline V gives CDR1 SGHNT, CDR2 YYREEE (reference sequence). Sample treatment: roughly ten-day PBMC culture with coronavirus spike peptide pools or control peptides (ViraFEST assay). Samples of CD4+ T cells were obtained from the unexposed donor before the COVID-19 pandemic (2011-2018).

The TCR originated in a human donor in good health. Sequencing was done on a sample of CD4+ T cells from blood, cultured in vitro. The J gene is TRBJ1-2, the V gene TRBV5-4; 10 nucleotides align to TRBD1. CDR3: CASSRRQGAKSPTGYGYTF. The CDR3 DNA is TGTGCCAGCAGCCGCCGACAGGGGGCAAAATCCCCAACTGGCTATGGCTACACCTTC.